These T cell receptor beta chains were read from a single sample in a study of blood T cell repertoires in COVID-19. Produced via immunoSEQ multiplex PCR; TCRdb's table is partial and in-frame only. Of about 68,000 clones in the sample, more than 75% are singletons; the top ten hold roughly 6.3%. Sequencing used peripheral blood. The receptors here all came from a woman in her sixties or seventies with acute or convalescent COVID-19. The CDR3 runs from the conserved cysteine through the conserved F or W. A D gene is named only where the DNA matches it firmly. Where a row states a size, it is once, few, many or the class of an expanded clone; other rows omit it.

CDR3aa: CASTRRTGENIQYF
CDR3nt: TGTGCCAGCACCCGGAGGACAGGGGAAAACATTCAGTACTTC
j_gene: TRBJ2-4
d_gene: TRBD1
abundance: many
v_gene: TRBV7-9

CDR3aa: CASSLGGPGQETQYF
CDR3nt: TGTGCCAGCAGCTTGGGGGGGCCCGGGCAAGAGACCCAGTACTTC
j_gene: TRBJ2-5
d_gene: NA
abundance: NA
v_gene: TRBV11-2

CDR3aa: CASSMRDRGNQPQHF
CDR3nt: TGTGCCAGCAGCATGCGGGACAGGGGCAATCAGCCCCAGCATTTT
j_gene: TRBJ1-5
d_gene: TRBD1
abundance: few
v_gene: TRBV7-2

CDR3aa: CASSLDGLYNSPLHF
CDR3nt: TGTGCCAGCAGCTTGGACGGACTCTATAATTCACCCCTCCACTTT
j_gene: TRBJ1-6
d_gene: NA
abundance: NA
v_gene: TRBV5-4

CDR3aa: CASSQEVVRANYGYTF
CDR3nt: TGTGCCAGCAGCCAAGAAGTGGTGCGGGCGAACTATGGCTACACCTTC
j_gene: TRBJ1-2
d_gene: NA
abundance: NA
v_gene: TRBV14

CDR3aa: CASSAPGSTNEKLFF
CDR3nt: TGTGCCAGCAGCGCGCCGGGGTCAACTAATGAAAAACTGTTTTTT
j_gene: TRBJ1-4
d_gene: NA
abundance: NA
v_gene: TRBV28

CDR3aa: CASTTWTESYEQYF
CDR3nt: TGTGCCAGCACCACGTGGACTGAGTCCTACGAGCAGTACTTC
j_gene: TRBJ2-7
d_gene: NA
abundance: few
v_gene: TRBV11-2

CDR3aa: CATSKDRGPTGELFF
CDR3nt: TGTGCCACATCTAAGGACAGGGGCCCCACCGGGGAGCTGTTTTTT
j_gene: TRBJ2-2
d_gene: TRBD1
abundance: NA
v_gene: TRBV19

CDR3aa: CAWTGGGADTGELFF
CDR3nt: TGTGCCTGGACTGGGGGGGGCGCGGACACCGGGGAGCTGTTTTTT
j_gene: TRBJ2-2
d_gene: NA
abundance: NA
v_gene: TRBV30

CDR3aa: CASSAGGPGELFF
CDR3nt: TGTGCCAGCAGCGCCGGGGGACCCGGGGAGCTGTTTTTT
j_gene: TRBJ2-2
d_gene: NA
abundance: NA
v_gene: TRBV9

CDR3aa: CARFERGYYNEQFF
CDR3nt: TGTGCCAGGTTCGAGCGGGGGTACTACAATGAGCAGTTCTTC
j_gene: TRBJ2-1
d_gene: TRBD2
abundance: NA
v_gene: TRBV6-5

CDR3aa: CASSFPGGGFETQYF
CDR3nt: TGTGCCAGCAGTTTTCCGGGAGGGGGTTTTGAGACCCAGTACTTC
j_gene: TRBJ2-5
d_gene: TRBD2
abundance: NA
v_gene: TRBV6-5

CDR3aa: CASSLPAGGEQYF
CDR3nt: TGTGCCAGCAGCTTACCAGCCGGCGGCGAGCAGTACTTC
j_gene: TRBJ2-7
d_gene: NA
abundance: NA
v_gene: TRBV7-9

CDR3aa: CASSPQQGMNTEAFF
CDR3nt: TGTGCCAGCAGCCCTCAACAGGGGATGAACACTGAAGCTTTCTTT
j_gene: TRBJ1-1
d_gene: TRBD1
abundance: NA
v_gene: TRBV7-6

CDR3aa: CASSKYRTASNQPQHF
CDR3nt: TGTGCCAGCAGCAAATATAGAACCGCCAGCAATCAGCCCCAGCATTTT
j_gene: TRBJ1-5
d_gene: NA
abundance: NA
v_gene: TRBV21-1

CDR3aa: CAWSPGDSNQPQHF
CDR3nt: TGTGCCTGGAGTCCTGGAGATAGCAATCAGCCCCAGCATTTT
j_gene: TRBJ1-5
d_gene: NA
abundance: many
v_gene: TRBV30

CDR3aa: CASSMTSGGAYNEQFF
CDR3nt: TGTGCCAGCAGCATGACTAGCGGGGGGGCATACAATGAGCAGTTCTTC
j_gene: TRBJ2-1
d_gene: TRBD2
abundance: NA
v_gene: TRBV7-9

CDR3aa: CASSPGAYEQYF
CDR3nt: TGTGCCAGCAGCCCGGGTGCCTACGAGCAGTACTTC
j_gene: TRBJ2-7
d_gene: NA
abundance: NA
v_gene: TRBV7-6

CDR3aa: CASSLMASGGAPYNEQFF
CDR3nt: TGTGCCAGCAGCTTAATGGCTAGCGGGGGGGCCCCCTACAATGAGCAGTTCTTC
j_gene: TRBJ2-1
d_gene: TRBD2
abundance: NA
v_gene: TRBV7-9

CDR3aa: CASGDRYSGNTIYF
CDR3nt: TGCGCCAGCGGCGACAGATACTCTGGAAACACCATATATTTT
j_gene: TRBJ1-3
d_gene: NA
abundance: NA
v_gene: TRBV4-1

CDR3aa: CASSLGRGPPFYEQYF
CDR3nt: TGTGCCAGCAGTTTGGGGAGGGGCCCACCTTTCTACGAGCAGTACTTC
j_gene: TRBJ2-7
d_gene: TRBD2
abundance: NA
v_gene: TRBV27

CDR3aa: CASSRRRVGGYTF
CDR3nt: TGTGCCAGCAGTCGGCGCCGGGTCGGGGGCTACACCTTC
j_gene: TRBJ1-2
d_gene: NA
abundance: NA
v_gene: TRBV6-5

CDR3aa: CASSRDRGAYNEQFF
CDR3nt: TGTGCCAGCAGCCGGGACAGGGGGGCCTACAATGAGCAGTTCTTC
j_gene: TRBJ2-1
d_gene: TRBD1
abundance: NA
v_gene: TRBV11-2

CDR3aa: CASRQGTNTEAFF
CDR3nt: TGTGCCAGCAGGCAGGGGACGAACACTGAAGCTTTCTTT
j_gene: TRBJ1-1
d_gene: NA
abundance: once
v_gene: TRBV6-5

CDR3aa: CASSLAGVQETQYF
CDR3nt: TGCGCCAGCAGCTTAGCGGGGGTACAAGAGACCCAGTACTTC
j_gene: TRBJ2-5
d_gene: TRBD2
abundance: NA
v_gene: TRBV5-1

CDR3aa: CASSIPGGSGNTIYF
CDR3nt: TGTGCCAGCAGCATCCCCGGGGGGTCCGGAAACACCATATATTTT
j_gene: TRBJ1-3
d_gene: NA
abundance: NA
v_gene: TRBV13

CDR3aa: CASSPDSYEQYF
CDR3nt: TGTGCCAGCAGCCCTGACAGCTACGAGCAGTACTTC
j_gene: TRBJ2-7
d_gene: NA
abundance: NA
v_gene: TRBV9

CDR3aa: CASSYRTGVETQYF
CDR3nt: TGTGCCAGCAGCTATAGGACAGGGGTAGAGACCCAGTACTTC
j_gene: TRBJ2-5
d_gene: TRBD1
abundance: few
v_gene: TRBV3-1/TRBV3-2

CDR3aa: CASSVGSGGHLSYEQYF
CDR3nt: TGTGCCAGCAGCGTAGGTAGCGGGGGGCATTTATCCTACGAGCAGTACTTC
j_gene: TRBJ2-7
d_gene: TRBD2
abundance: few
v_gene: TRBV9

CDR3aa: CASSSIETRDGYTF
CDR3nt: TGTGCCAGCAGTTCCATTGAGACTCGGGATGGCTACACCTTC
j_gene: TRBJ1-2
d_gene: NA
abundance: NA
v_gene: TRBV27

CDR3aa: CASSFRDSEFNEQFF
CDR3nt: TGCGCCAGCAGCTTCCGGGACTCCGAGTTCAATGAGCAGTTCTTC
j_gene: TRBJ2-1
d_gene: NA
abundance: NA
v_gene: TRBV5-1

CDR3aa: CASSSSTGEGEKLFF
CDR3nt: TGTGCCAGCAGTTCATCGACAGGGGAAGGTGAAAAACTGTTTTTT
j_gene: TRBJ1-4
d_gene: TRBD1
abundance: NA
v_gene: TRBV28

CDR3aa: CASTATQTTDTQYF
CDR3nt: TGTGCCAGTACTGCGACACAAACAACAGATACGCAGTATTTT
j_gene: TRBJ2-3
d_gene: NA
abundance: NA
v_gene: TRBV19

CDR3aa: CASSRPGNRNQPQHF
CDR3nt: TGTGCCAGCAGCCGACCAGGGAATCGCAATCAGCCCCAGCATTTT
j_gene: TRBJ1-5
d_gene: NA
abundance: once
v_gene: TRBV7-8

CDR3aa: CASSVAGAALGYGYTF
CDR3nt: TGTGCCAGCAGCGTAGCGGGAGCCGCCCTGGGGTATGGCTACACCTTC
j_gene: TRBJ1-2
d_gene: NA
abundance: NA
v_gene: TRBV9

CDR3aa: CASSARLATYNEQFF
CDR3nt: TGCGCCAGCAGTGCCCGACTAGCCACCTACAATGAGCAGTTCTTC
j_gene: TRBJ2-1
d_gene: TRBD2
abundance: NA
v_gene: TRBV10-1

CDR3aa: CASSLGAAAHSGYTF
CDR3nt: TGTGCCAGCAGCTTAGGAGCAGCAGCGCACTCTGGCTACACCTTC
j_gene: TRBJ1-2
d_gene: NA
abundance: NA
v_gene: TRBV7-2

CDR3aa: CASISPGDTQYF
CDR3nt: TGTGCCAGCATCTCGCCCGGAGATACGCAGTATTTT
j_gene: TRBJ2-3
d_gene: NA
abundance: NA
v_gene: TRBV7-9

CDR3aa: CSARPFTEAFF
CDR3nt: TGCAGTGCGCGCCCCTTTACTGAAGCTTTCTTT
j_gene: TRBJ1-1
d_gene: NA
abundance: NA
v_gene: TRBV20-1

CDR3aa: CASSLVGTGVDEQYF
CDR3nt: TGTGCCAGCAGTTTGGTCGGGACAGGGGTCGACGAGCAGTACTTC
j_gene: TRBJ2-7
d_gene: TRBD1
abundance: NA
v_gene: TRBV27

CDR3aa: CASGLAGTGFGYTF
CDR3nt: TGTGCTAGTGGTTTAGCCGGGACAGGGTTTGGCTACACCTTC
j_gene: TRBJ1-2
d_gene: TRBD1
abundance: NA
v_gene: TRBV12-5

CDR3aa: CASSHEEAPRNEQFF
CDR3nt: TGCGCCAGCAGCCATGAAGAGGCGCCGCGGAATGAGCAGTTCTTC
j_gene: TRBJ2-1
d_gene: NA
abundance: NA
v_gene: TRBV4-1

CDR3aa: CAWSLGQIQTKLFF
CDR3nt: TGTGCCTGGAGTCTAGGACAGATTCAAACTAAACTGTTTTTT
j_gene: TRBJ1-4
d_gene: NA
abundance: NA
v_gene: TRBV30

CDR3aa: CASSLVWGVNTEAFF
CDR3nt: TGTGCCAGCAGCTTAGTCTGGGGGGTGAACACTGAAGCTTTCTTT
j_gene: TRBJ1-1
d_gene: NA
abundance: NA
v_gene: TRBV7-2